A selection of T cell receptor beta chains follows, all from one sample in a study of CD8+ T cells in alopecia areata. Profiled with immunoSEQ multiplex PCR; TCRdb holds only in-frame clones, not every one. The data contain under 150,000 clones, about 50% of them singletons. Source material: NKG2D-low CD8+ T cells sorted from blood. Receptors were obtained from a human donor with alopecia areata. Both conserved end residues are part of each CDR3. The D gene is left open where the match is weak. Clone sizes are given selectively: once, few, many, or a class where the clone is expanded.

d_call	v_call	j_call	clone_size	cdr3_aa	cdr3_nt
TRBD2	TRBV9	TRBJ2-7	-	CASSVAGLAGPGEQYF	TGTGCCAGCAGCGTAGCGGGTCTAGCGGGGCCAGGCGAGCAGTACTTC
TRBD2	TRBV28	TRBJ2-7	few	CASRGLAGPSSYEQYF	TGTGCCAGCCGGGGACTAGCGGGCCCGAGCTCCTACGAGCAGTACTTC
-	TRBV7-9	TRBJ2-1	few	CASRGQNNEQFF	TGTGCCAGCCGGGGCCAGAACAATGAGCAGTTCTTC
-	TRBV4-1	TRBJ1-6	-	CASSQGHDNSPLHF	TGCGCCAGCAGCCAAGGTCACGATAATTCACCCCTCCACTTT
TRBD2	TRBV7-6	TRBJ2-3	-	CASSLAASGGRTDTQYF	TGTGCCAGCAGCTTAGCCGCTAGCGGGGGACGCACAGATACGCAGTATTTT
-	TRBV29-1	TRBJ1-1	-	CSVENSLNTEAFF	TGCAGCGTTGAAAACAGTCTGAACACTGAAGCTTTCTTT
TRBD1	TRBV29-1	TRBJ2-7	-	CSVTGVRYEQYF	TGCAGCGTAACAGGGGTGAGGTACGAGCAGTACTTC
TRBD1	TRBV27	TRBJ2-5	-	CASSRDRGEETQYF	TGTGCCAGCAGCCGGGACAGGGGGGAAGAGACCCAGTACTTC
-	TRBV29-1	TRBJ2-7	-	CSVDQSGNEQYF	TGCAGCGTTGATCAGTCAGGGAACGAGCAGTACTTC
TRBD1	TRBV29-1	TRBJ1-2	few	CSAGQGRYGYTF	TGCAGCGCGGGACAGGGACGGTATGGCTACACCTTC
-	TRBV5-6	TRBJ2-5	-	CASSLGTEKDGETQYF	TGTGCCAGCAGCTTGGGGACAGAGAAGGATGGGGAGACCCAGTACTTC
-	TRBV29-1	TRBJ2-7	few	CSVGAGAYEQYF	TGCAGCGTTGGGGCCGGAGCCTACGAGCAGTACTTC
-	TRBV29-1	TRBJ2-7	-	CSAFRDGGYEQYF	TGCAGCGCCTTCCGGGACGGAGGCTACGAGCAGTACTTC
TRBD2	TRBV28	TRBJ2-7	few	CASRAPGLGLYEQYF	TGTGCCAGCAGGGCCCCGGGACTAGGTCTTTACGAGCAGTACTTC
-	TRBV5-1	TRBJ2-7	-	CASMVGFGDYEQYF	TGCGCCAGCATGGTCGGGTTCGGCGACTACGAGCAGTACTTC
TRBD2	TRBV10-2	TRBJ2-7	once	CASSDGRSYEQYF	TGCGCCAGCAGTGACGGGAGGTCCTACGAGCAGTACTTC
-	TRBV29-1	TRBJ2-5	few	CSVEDEETQYF	TGCAGCGTGGAAGACGAAGAGACCCAGTACTTC
TRBD2	TRBV9	TRBJ2-2	-	CASSPLRLAGAPGELFF	TGTGCCAGCAGCCCGTTAAGGCTAGCGGGGGCCCCCGGGGAGCTGTTTTTT
-	TRBV14	TRBJ2-7	-	CASSQMEKQYF	TGTGCCAGCAGCCAGATGGAAAAGCAGTACTTC
-	TRBV29-1	TRBJ2-1	-	CSVPWGEQFF	TGCAGCGTACCTTGGGGTGAGCAGTTCTTC
-	TRBV29-1	TRBJ2-7	few	CSVFTGSSYEQYF	TGCAGCGTTTTCACAGGGAGCTCCTACGAGCAGTACTTC
-	TRBV29-1	TRBJ1-2	-	CSVRKGSYGYTF	TGCAGCGTTCGGAAGGGATCGTATGGCTACACCTTC
-	TRBV9	TRBJ2-7	-	CASSVDSLSYEQYF	TGTGCCAGCAGCGTCGACAGCCTCTCCTACGAGCAGTACTTC
TRBD1	TRBV29-1	TRBJ1-2	-	CSVEIDRGRSYGYTF	TGCAGCGTTGAAATTGACAGGGGTAGATCCTATGGCTACACCTTC
-	TRBV29-1	TRBJ1-1	few	CSVSLLGVDPEAFF	TGCAGCGTTTCCCTTTTAGGGGTAGACCCTGAAGCTTTCTTT
-	TRBV29-1	TRBJ1-5	few	CSVELRGEGQPQHF	TGCAGCGTTGAACTGAGGGGGGAGGGTCAGCCCCAGCATTTT
TRBD1	TRBV29-1	TRBJ2-5	few	CSVEVTGGSGYF	TGCAGCGTTGAAGTGACAGGGGGATCGGGGTACTTC
TRBD1	TRBV29-1	TRBJ2-7	few	CSVPSGRGLEQYF	TGCAGCGTTCCCTCGGGCAGGGGGCTTGAGCAGTACTTC
TRBD1	TRBV29-1	TRBJ2-7	few	CSALIPGQVSYEQYF	TGCAGCGCACTAATACCGGGACAGGTATCCTACGAGCAGTACTTC
TRBD1	TRBV5-6	TRBJ2-4	few	CATYGQESGYIQYF	TGTGCCACCTACGGACAGGAGTCTGGATACATTCAGTACTTC
-	TRBV29-1	TRBJ2-7	-	CSAWTESYEQYF	TGCAGCGCTTGGACAGAGTCCTACGAGCAGTACTTC
TRBD1	TRBV5-6	TRBJ1-1	few	CASSWGQGVAEAFF	TGTGCCAGCAGCTGGGGACAGGGGGTAGCTGAAGCTTTCTTT
-	TRBV27	TRBJ2-7	-	CASRSLDLYEQYF	TGTGCCAGCAGGAGTCTAGACCTCTACGAGCAGTACTTC
-	TRBV11-2	TRBJ2-3	-	CASSSTDTQYF	TGTGCCAGCAGCTCCACAGATACGCAGTATTTT
TRBD2	TRBV20-1	TRBJ2-1	-	CSVIAGGPFF	TGCAGTGTTATAGCGGGAGGCCCGTTCTTC
TRBD1	TRBV29-1	TRBJ2-7	few	CSVEETGTGKTYEQYF	TGCAGCGTTGAAGAGACCGGGACAGGGAAAACCTACGAGCAGTACTTC
-	TRBV11-2	TRBJ2-7	-	CASSLGLYEQYF	TGTGCCAGCAGCTTAGGGCTTTACGAGCAGTACTTC
TRBD1	TRBV29-1	TRBJ2-3	-	CSVDRGLKDTQYF	TGCAGCGTTGACAGGGGGCTGAAAGATACGCAGTATTTT
-	TRBV7-8	TRBJ2-2	medium-sized	CASSLAQAGSNTGELFF	TGTGCCAGCAGCTTAGCGCAGGCAGGGTCGAACACCGGGGAGCTGTTTTTT
-	TRBV28	TRBJ1-4	-	CASKEKGREKLFF	TGTGCCAGCAAGGAGAAGGGTCGAGAAAAACTGTTTTTT
-	TRBV29-1	TRBJ2-3	few	CSVEGGSTDTQYF	TGCAGCGTTGAAGGGGGGAGCACAGATACGCAGTATTTT
-	TRBV14	TRBJ1-1	few	CASSVGTEAFF	TGTGCCAGCAGCGTTGGAACTGAAGCTTTCTTT
TRBD2	TRBV29-1	TRBJ2-3	-	CSVVTSGRSSTDTQYF	TGCAGCGTTGTGACTAGCGGGAGGTCGAGCACAGATACGCAGTATTTT
-	TRBV5-6	TRBJ2-7	-	CASSFGTGAYEQYF	TGTGCCAGCAGCTTCGGGACCGGGGCCTACGAGCAGTACTTC
TRBD1	TRBV5-1	TRBJ1-2	-	CASSFGDSGYTF	TGCGCCAGCAGCTTTGGGGACAGTGGCTACACCTTC
TRBD2	TRBV9	TRBJ2-2	-	CASSARTSGNTGELFF	TGTGCCAGCAGCGCTCGGACTAGCGGCAACACCGGGGAGCTGTTTTTT
-	TRBV5-1	TRBJ2-7	few	CASSLTDDYEQYF	TGCGCCAGCAGCTTGACAGACGACTACGAGCAGTACTTC
-	TRBV28	TRBJ2-3	few	CASSLLAVLGTDTQYF	TGTGCCAGCAGTTTGTTGGCGGTCCTAGGCACAGATACGCAGTATTTT
-	TRBV25-1	TRBJ2-2	-	CASGAGELFF	TGTGCCAGCGGGGCCGGGGAGCTGTTTTTT
-	TRBV7-9	TRBJ1-1	few	CASSLGSEAFF	TGTGCCAGCAGCTTAGGATCCGAAGCTTTCTTT
-	TRBV2	TRBJ2-5	-	CASILGGQVQETQYF	TGTGCCAGCATCCTCGGTGGGCAGGTCCAAGAGACCCAGTACTTC
-	TRBV7-9	TRBJ2-4	once	CASSGRDIEQNIQYF	TGTGCCAGCAGCGGACGGGACATCGAACAAAACATTCAGTACTTC
TRBD1	TRBV29-1	TRBJ2-7	few	CSVDGDRNRYEQYF	TGCAGCGTTGATGGGGACAGGAACCGCTACGAGCAGTACTTC
-	TRBV29-1	TRBJ1-4	-	CSVGLDEKLFF	TGCAGCGTGGGACTCGATGAAAAACTGTTTTTT
-	TRBV19	TRBJ2-5	-	CASNRIGEETQYF	TGTGCCAGTAACCGAATTGGTGAAGAGACCCAGTACTTC
-	TRBV5-6	TRBJ2-5	few	CASSLQIQETQYF	TGTGCCAGCAGCCTTCAGATCCAAGAGACCCAGTACTTC
-	TRBV29-1	TRBJ1-2	-	CSVDRTAQVLIGRGYTF	TGCAGCGTTGACAGGACAGCGCAAGTACTTATCGGTCGCGGCTACACCTTC